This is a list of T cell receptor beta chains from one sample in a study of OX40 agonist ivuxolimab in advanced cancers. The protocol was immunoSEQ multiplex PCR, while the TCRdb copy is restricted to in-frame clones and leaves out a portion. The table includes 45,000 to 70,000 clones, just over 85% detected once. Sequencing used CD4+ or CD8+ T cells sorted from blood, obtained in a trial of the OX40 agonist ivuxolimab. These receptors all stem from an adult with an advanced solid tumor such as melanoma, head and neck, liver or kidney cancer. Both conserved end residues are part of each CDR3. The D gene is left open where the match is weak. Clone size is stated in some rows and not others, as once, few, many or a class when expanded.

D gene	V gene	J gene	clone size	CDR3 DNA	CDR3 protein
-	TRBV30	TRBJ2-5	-	TGTGCCTGGAGTGTACTCGGGCTTTCTCAAGAGACCCAGTACTTC	CAWSVLGLSQETQYF
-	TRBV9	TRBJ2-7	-	TGTGCCAGCAGCGGGGGTGGGGCAGGCTACGAGCAGTACTTC	CASSGGGAGYEQYF
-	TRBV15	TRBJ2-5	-	TGTGCCACCACCGGAGGAGGGCGAAAGACCCAGTACTTC	CATTGGGRKTQYF
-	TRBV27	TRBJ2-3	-	TGTGCCAGCAGCGCGTGGGCGGCCAGGAACTCAGATACGCAGTATTTT	CASSAWAARNSDTQYF
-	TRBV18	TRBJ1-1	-	TGTGCCAGCTCACCCGACCTGGCTGAAGCTTTCTTT	CASSPDLAEAFF
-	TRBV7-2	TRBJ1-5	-	TGTGCCAGCAGCCCGAACCCTCAGCGACAGAAACATCAGCCCCAGCATTTT	CASSPNPQRQKHQPQHF
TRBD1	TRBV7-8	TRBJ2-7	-	TGTGCCAGCAGCCCAACGAACGACAGGGGGTCCTACGAGCAGTACTTC	CASSPTNDRGSYEQYF
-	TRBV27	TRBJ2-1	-	TGTGCCAGCAGTTTACGGGGCGACCTTACAGGGACCTACAATGAGCAGTTCTTC	CASSLRGDLTGTYNEQFF
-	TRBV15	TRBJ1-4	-	TGTGCCACCAGCAGAGTGGGGGGGGAAAAACTGTTTTTT	CATSRVGGEKLFF
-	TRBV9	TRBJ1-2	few	TGTGCCAGCAGCGTAAGACCGGACCGGGGGGTTAACTATGGCTACACCTTC	CASSVRPDRGVNYGYTF
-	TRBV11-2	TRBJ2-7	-	TGTGCCAGCAGCCGAATTAGGCCGTTGGGGGCCCCGGACGAGCAGTACTTC	CASSRIRPLGAPDEQYF
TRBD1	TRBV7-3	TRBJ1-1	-	TGTGCCAGCAGCTTAACGGGACAGGGCCTACTGAGGGGAGCTTTCTTT	CASSLTGQGLLRGAFF
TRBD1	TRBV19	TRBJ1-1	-	TGTGCCAGTATCCTGACAGGGGCCACTCCAAGGACTGAAGCTTTCTTT	CASILTGATPRTEAFF
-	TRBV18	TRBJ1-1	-	TGTGCCAGCTCACTTTCCGGGGGTCAGTACACTGAAGCTTTCTTT	CASSLSGGQYTEAFF
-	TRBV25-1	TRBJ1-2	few	TGTGCCAGCAGTGCGTGGGCAGGCTATGGCTACACCTTC	CASSAWAGYGYTF
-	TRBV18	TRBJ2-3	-	TGTGCCAGCTCACCACGGTATGGCGCGGATACGCAGTATTTT	CASSPRYGADTQYF
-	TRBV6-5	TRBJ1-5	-	TGTGCCAGCAGTAAGAATCAGCCCCAGCATTTT	CASSKNQPQHF
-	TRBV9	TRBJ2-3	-	TGTGCCAGCAACACAGCCAGCGCGAGCACAGATACGCAGTATTTT	CASNTASASTDTQYF
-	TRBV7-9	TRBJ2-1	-	TGTGCCAGCAGCCTAGGACATGAGCAGTTCTTC	CASSLGHEQFF
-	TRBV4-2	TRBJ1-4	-	TGTGCCAGCAGCCAACTCGGGACTTCCGCCATTGAAAAACTGTTTTTT	CASSQLGTSAIEKLFF
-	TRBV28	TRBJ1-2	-	TGTGCCAGCACCCTCCGGGGGCGTAACTATGGCTACACCTTC	CASTLRGRNYGYTF
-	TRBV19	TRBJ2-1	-	TGTGCCAGTAGTATGGCCAACCTACAGGGAACCGAGCAGTTCTTC	CASSMANLQGTEQFF
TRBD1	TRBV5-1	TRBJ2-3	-	TGCGCCAGCAGCGCCGGACAGGGGATCAGTGCAGATACGCAGTATTTT	CASSAGQGISADTQYF
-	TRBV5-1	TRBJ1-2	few	TGCGCCAGCAGCTTGGGGCAGCGCTATGGCTACACCTTC	CASSLGQRYGYTF
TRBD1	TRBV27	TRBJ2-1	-	TGTGCCAGCAGTTGGACAGGGAACAATGAGCAGTTCTTC	CASSWTGNNEQFF
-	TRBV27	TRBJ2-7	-	TGTGCCAGCAGTTTATTGGGACATCCCTATGTGCAGTACTTC	CASSLLGHPYVQYF
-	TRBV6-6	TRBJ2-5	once	TGTGCCAGCAGCCGGGGGGAGACCCAGTACTTC	CASSRGETQYF
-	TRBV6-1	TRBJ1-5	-	TGTGCCAGCAGTGACCAGGGACATAGCAATCAGCCCCAGCATTTT	CASSDQGHSNQPQHF
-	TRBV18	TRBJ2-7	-	TGTGCCAGCTCACCACCCTCGTCAGATGGGACCTACGAGCAGTACTTC	CASSPPSSDGTYEQYF
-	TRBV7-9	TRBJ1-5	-	TGTGCCAGCAGCTTAGCAGGATATAGCAATCAGCCCCAGCATTTT	CASSLAGYSNQPQHF
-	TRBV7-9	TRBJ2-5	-	TGTGCCAGCAGCCCCCCGGCTATCCAAGAGACCCAGTACTTC	CASSPPAIQETQYF
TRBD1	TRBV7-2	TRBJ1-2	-	TGTGCCAGCAGCTTTTGGGGGGGGACAGGAAGCTCCTATGGCTACACCTTC	CASSFWGGTGSSYGYTF
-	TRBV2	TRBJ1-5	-	TGTGCCAGCAGTGACGGTGGCAGCCGGAGGGGTAGTCAGCCCCAGCATTTT	CASSDGGSRRGSQPQHF
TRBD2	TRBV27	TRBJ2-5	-	TGTGCCAGCAGCCAATCTCTAGCGGAAGAGACCCAGTACTTC	CASSQSLAEETQYF
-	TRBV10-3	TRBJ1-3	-	TGTGCCATCAGTGATGGCTTAAATGGAAACACCATATATTTT	CAISDGLNGNTIYF
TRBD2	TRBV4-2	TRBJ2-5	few	TGTGCCAGCAGCCAAGCCGGGGGGAGGGAGAAGACCCAGTACTTC	CASSQAGGREKTQYF
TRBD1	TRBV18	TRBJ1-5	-	TGTGCCAGCTCCGGGGACAGAAATCAGCCCCAGCATTTT	CASSGDRNQPQHF
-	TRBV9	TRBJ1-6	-	TGTGCCAGCAGCGTCGGAAGGGTAAATAATTCACCCCTCCACTTT	CASSVGRVNNSPLHF
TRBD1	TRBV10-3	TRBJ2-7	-	TGTGCCATCAGAAGCGGACAGGGGCCCGCCGGGAGCTCCTACGAGCAGTACTTC	CAIRSGQGPAGSSYEQYF
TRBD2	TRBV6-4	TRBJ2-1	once	TGTGCCAGCAGTGACGGGACTAGCGGATACAATGAGCAGTTCTTC	CASSDGTSGYNEQFF
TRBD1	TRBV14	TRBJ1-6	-	TGTGCCAGCAGCCAAGGGTACGAGCGGACAGGGGTTTTAAATTCACCCCTCCACTTT	CASSQGYERTGVLNSPLHF
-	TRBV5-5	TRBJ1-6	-	TGTGCCAGCAGCGCAGACGTTTCACCCCTCCACTTT	CASSADVSPLHF
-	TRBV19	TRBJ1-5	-	TGTGCCAGTAGTATAGGGGAGCGGATTAGCAATCAGCCCCAGCATTTT	CASSIGERISNQPQHF
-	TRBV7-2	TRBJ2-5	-	TGTGCCAGCAGCTTGGGCGGAGGGGGGGCTGGAGAGACCCAGTACTTC	CASSLGGGGAGETQYF
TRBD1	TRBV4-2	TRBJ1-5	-	TGTGCCAGCAGCCAAGATTCTAGTTGGGACAGCAGCAATCAGCCCCAGCATTTT	CASSQDSSWDSSNQPQHF
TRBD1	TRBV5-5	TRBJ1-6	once	TGTGCCAGCTCCCTTGGGACAGGGGGCACTTCACCCCTCCACTTT	CASSLGTGGTSPLHF
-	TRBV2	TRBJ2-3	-	TGTGCCAGCCTAGGACAGGGACTACCCACAGATACGCAGTATTTT	CASLGQGLPTDTQYF